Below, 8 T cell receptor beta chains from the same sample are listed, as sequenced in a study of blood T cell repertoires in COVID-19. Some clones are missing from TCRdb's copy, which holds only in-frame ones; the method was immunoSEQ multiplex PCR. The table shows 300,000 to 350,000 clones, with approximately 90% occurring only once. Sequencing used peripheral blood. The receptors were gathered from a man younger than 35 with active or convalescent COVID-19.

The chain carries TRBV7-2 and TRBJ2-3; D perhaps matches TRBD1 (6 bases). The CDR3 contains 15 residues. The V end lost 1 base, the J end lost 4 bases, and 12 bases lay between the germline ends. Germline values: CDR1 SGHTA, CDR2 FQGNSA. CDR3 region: CASSLDRVGPDTQYF. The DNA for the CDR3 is TGTGCCAGCAGCTTAGACAGGGTAGGCCCAGATACGCAGTATTTT.

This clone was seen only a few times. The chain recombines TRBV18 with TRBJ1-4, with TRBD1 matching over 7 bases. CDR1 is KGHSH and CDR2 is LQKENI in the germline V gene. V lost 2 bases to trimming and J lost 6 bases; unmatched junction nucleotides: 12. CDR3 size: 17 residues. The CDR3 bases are TGTGCCAGCTCACCATTCGTACTCAGGGGGACCGATGAAAAACTGTTTTTT. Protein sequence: CASSPFVLRGTDEKLFF.

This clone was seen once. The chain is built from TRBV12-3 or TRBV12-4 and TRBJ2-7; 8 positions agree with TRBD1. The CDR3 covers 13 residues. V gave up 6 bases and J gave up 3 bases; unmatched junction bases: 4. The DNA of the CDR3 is TGTGCCAGCAGCTCGACAGGGGTCTACGAGCAGTACTTC. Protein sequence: CASSSTGVYEQYF.

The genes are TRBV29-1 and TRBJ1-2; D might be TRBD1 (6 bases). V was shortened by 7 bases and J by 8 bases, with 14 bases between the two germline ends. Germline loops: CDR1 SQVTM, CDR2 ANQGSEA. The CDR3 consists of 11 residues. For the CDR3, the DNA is TGCAGCGCGGAACAGGGCGGCGGCTACACCTTC. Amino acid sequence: CSAEQGGGYTF.

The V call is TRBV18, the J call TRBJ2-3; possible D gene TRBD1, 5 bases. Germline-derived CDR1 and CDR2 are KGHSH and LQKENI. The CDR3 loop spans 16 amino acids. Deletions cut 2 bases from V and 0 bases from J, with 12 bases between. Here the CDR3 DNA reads TGTGCCAGCTCACCATTACAGGTGTCCAGCACAGATACGCAGTATTTT. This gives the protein CASSPLQVSSTDTQYF.

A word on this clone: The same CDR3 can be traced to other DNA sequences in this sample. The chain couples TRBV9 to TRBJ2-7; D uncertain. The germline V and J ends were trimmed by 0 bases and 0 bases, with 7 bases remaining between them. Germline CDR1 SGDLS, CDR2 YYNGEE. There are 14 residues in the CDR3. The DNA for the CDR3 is TGTGCCAGCAGCGTAGTTCCGAGCTCCTACGAGCAGTACTTC. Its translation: CASSVVPSSYEQYF. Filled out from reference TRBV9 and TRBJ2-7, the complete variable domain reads DSGVTQTPKHLITATGQRVTLRCSPRSGDLSVYWYQQSLDQGLQFLIQYYNGEERAKGNILERFSAQQFPDLHSELNLSSLELGDSALYFCASSVVPSSYEQYFGPGTRLTVT.

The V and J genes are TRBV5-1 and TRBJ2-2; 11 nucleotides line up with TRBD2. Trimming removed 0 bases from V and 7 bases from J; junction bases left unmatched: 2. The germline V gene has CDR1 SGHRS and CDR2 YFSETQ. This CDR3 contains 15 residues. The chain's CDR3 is CASSLELAGVGELFF. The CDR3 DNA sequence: TGCGCCAGCAGCTTGGAACTAGCGGGGGTCGGGGAGCTGTTTTTT.

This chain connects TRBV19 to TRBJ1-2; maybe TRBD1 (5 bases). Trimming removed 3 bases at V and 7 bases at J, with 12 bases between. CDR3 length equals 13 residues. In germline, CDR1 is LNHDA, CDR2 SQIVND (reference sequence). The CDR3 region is CASSIQGSGGYTF. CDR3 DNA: TGTGCCAGTAGTATCCAGGGTTCAGGTGGCTACACCTTC.